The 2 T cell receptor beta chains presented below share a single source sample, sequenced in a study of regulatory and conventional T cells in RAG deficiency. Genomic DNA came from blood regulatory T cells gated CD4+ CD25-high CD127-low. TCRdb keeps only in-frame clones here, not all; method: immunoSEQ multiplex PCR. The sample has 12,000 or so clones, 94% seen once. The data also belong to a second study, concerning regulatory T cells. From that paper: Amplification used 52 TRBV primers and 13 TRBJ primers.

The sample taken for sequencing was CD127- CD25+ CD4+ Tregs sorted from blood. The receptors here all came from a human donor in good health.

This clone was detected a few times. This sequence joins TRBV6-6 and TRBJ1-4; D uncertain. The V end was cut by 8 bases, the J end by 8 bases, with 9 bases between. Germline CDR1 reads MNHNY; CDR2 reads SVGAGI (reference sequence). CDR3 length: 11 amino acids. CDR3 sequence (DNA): TGTGCCAGCCGGGGTCCGGAAAAACTGTTTTTT. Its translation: CASRGPEKLFF.

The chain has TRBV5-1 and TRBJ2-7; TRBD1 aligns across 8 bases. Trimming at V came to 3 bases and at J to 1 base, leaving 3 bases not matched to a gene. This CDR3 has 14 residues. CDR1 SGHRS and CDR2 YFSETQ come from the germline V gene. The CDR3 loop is CASSSQGASYEQYF. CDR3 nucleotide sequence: TGCGCCAGCAGCTCTCAGGGGGCTTCCTACGAGCAGTACTTC.